This entry lists 9 T cell receptor beta chains sequenced from one sample in a study of cytomegalovirus exposure and HLA in healthy donors. Both 60 Vbeta primers and 13 Jbeta primers went into the PCR. Sequenced by immunoSEQ multiplex PCR; TCRdb stores in-frame clones only, minus some. The sample yields 150,000 to 200,000 clones, 81% seen once. The sequenced sample consisted of PBMCs. All receptors derive from a man aged 18 to 29 in good health and CMV-seronegative.

V usage is TRBV18 and J usage is TRBJ2-7; 7 bases are a match to TRBD1. CDR3 length: 14 residues. Germline V lookup: CDR1 KGHSH, CDR2 LQKENI. The V gene end was trimmed by 3 bases and the J gene end by 5 bases; junction bases not matched to a gene: 7. The CDR3 spells CASSPRQGSDEQYF. DNA of the CDR3: TGTGCCAGCTCACCGCGACAGGGTTCGGACGAGCAGTACTTC.

J is TRBJ2-1 and V is TRBV28; D might be TRBD2 (6 bases). Trimming removed 3 bases from V and 0 bases from J, with 12 bases in between. CDR3 length equals 16 residues. The germline CDR1 and CDR2 sequences are MDHEN and SYDVKM. The CDR3 is CASSLGGNPSYNEQFF. The CDR3 DNA reads TGTGCCAGCAGTTTGGGCGGGAACCCCTCCTACAATGAGCAGTTCTTC.

V gene TRBV25-1 combines with J gene TRBJ2-1; 8 positions agree with TRBD2. Trimming took 6 bases from V and 6 from J; bases not matched to a gene: 10. CDR1 is MGHDK and CDR2 is SYGVNS in the germline V gene. This CDR3 has 15 residues. The CDR3 loop is CASSLSGTGLNEQFF. The DNA for the CDR3 is TGTGCCAGCAGCCTTAGCGGGACCGGTCTCAATGAGCAGTTCTTC.

J is TRBJ2-5 and V is TRBV5-5; TRBD1 agrees at 10 bases. The germline V gene encodes CDR1 SGHKS and CDR2 YYEKEE (reference sequence). The CDR3 length is 18 residues. Trimming took 0 bases from V and 2 from J; bases not matched to a gene: 10. The CDR3 reads CASSLGKWDRGSQETQYF. Written as DNA, the CDR3 is TGTGCCAGCAGCTTGGGTAAATGGGACAGGGGATCTCAAGAGACCCAGTACTTC.

The V gene is TRBV12-2, the J gene TRBJ1-5; the table's D gene call, TRBD1, was not cross checked with the DNA. TRBV12-2 is described as a pseudogene. The CDR3 is made up of 18 amino acids. In nucleotides, the CDR3 is TGTGCAAGTCGCCTGGGACAGCGAGAAATTTATAGCAATCAGCCCCAGCATTTT. Protein sequence: CASRLGQREIYSNQPQHF.

The chain links TRBV15 to TRBJ2-2; 9 bases agree with TRBD2. Trimming at V came to 3 bases and at J to 6 bases, leaving 5 bases not matched to a gene. Germline CDR1 is LNHNV and CDR2 is YYDKDF (reference sequence). This CDR3 has 15 residues. The CDR3 here is CATSRVAGVPGELFF. The CDR3 bases are TGTGCCACCAGCAGGGTAGCGGGGGTCCCCGGGGAGCTGTTTTTT.

Only one count was recorded for this clone. The genes are TRBV10-3 and TRBJ1-2; no firm D call. CDR3 length equals 14 residues. V gave up 2 bases and J gave up 8 bases, with 15 bases separating them. The germline CDR1 and CDR2 sequences are ENHRY and SYGVKD. Written as DNA, the CDR3 is TGTGCCATCAGTGAGGCGAGGGTAGGCGGCGGCTACACCTTC. Translation gives CAISEARVGGGYTF.

The J gene is TRBJ1-2, the V gene TRBV6-1, with TRBD1 as a possible D gene (5 bases). Trimming stripped 0 bases from V and 8 bases from J, with 13 bases between. Germline CDR1 reads MNHNS; CDR2 reads SASEGT. The CDR3 covers 14 residues. As DNA, the CDR3 is TGTGCCAGCAGTGAAGCGGGGTTGCAGGGAGGCTACACCTTC. It translates to CASSEAGLQGGYTF.

This clone was observed a handful of times. V is TRBV15 and J is TRBJ2-1, with D possibly being TRBD1 (6 bases). CDR3 length: 19 residues. Deletions cut 8 bases from V and 4 bases from J, with 30 bases between. In germline, CDR1 is LNHNV, CDR2 YYDKDF (reference sequence). This CDR3 is CATLDPTGKNVVPYNEQFF. The CDR3, as DNA: TGTGCCACCCTCGACCCTACAGGGAAAAACGTAGTACCGTACAATGAGCAGTTCTTC.